The 24 T cell receptor beta chains below all came from one sample that was sequenced in a study of OX40 agonist ivuxolimab in advanced cancers. Repertoires were generated with immunoSEQ multiplex PCR, while TCRdb's copy carries only in-frame clones and drops some. Among 6,500 to 8,000 clones listed, 78% were seen once. The source material was CD4+ or CD8+ T cells sorted from blood, sampled in a trial of the OX40 agonist ivuxolimab. All receptors come from an adult with an advanced solid tumor such as melanoma, head and neck, liver or kidney cancer.

DNA of the CDR3: TGTGCCAGTAGCCCAAGCATGGCGACTGAAGCTTTCTTT. Residues: CASSPSMATEAFF. The chain has TRBV19 and TRBJ1-1; no definite D call. In germline, CDR1 is LNHDA, CDR2 SQIVND (reference sequence). The V gene lost 6 bases and the J gene lost 5 bases, with 13 bases spanning the gap. There are 13 residues in the CDR3.

The chain links TRBV5-4 to TRBJ1-2, with D perhaps TRBD1 (6 bases). The CDR3 sequence is 15 residues long. Germline-derived CDR1 and CDR2 are SGHNT and YYREEE (reference sequence). The V end was cut by 4 bases, the J end by 4 bases, with 17 bases between. The CDR3, as DNA: TGTGCCAGCAGCCCGACAGGTTCCGGGGGCTATGGCTACACCTTC. Translation gives CASSPTGSGGYGYTF.

This chain connects TRBV9 to TRBJ2-3, with D tentatively TRBD1 or TRBD2 (6 bases each). The CDR3 runs 14 residues. V was clipped by 5 bases and J by 2 bases, with 12 bases between them. Germline lookup yields CDR1 SGDLS and CDR2 YYNGEE. The CDR3 loop reads CASSYGGLTDTQYF. The CDR3 coding sequence is TGTGCCAGCAGTTACGGGGGCCTCACAGATACGCAGTATTTT.

This clone was found a few times. The chain uses TRBV4-1 and TRBJ2-3; 7 bases align to TRBD2. V lost 0 bases to trimming and J lost 4 bases; unmatched junction nucleotides: 1. Germline CDR1 MGHRA, CDR2 YSYEKL. The CDR3 has 14 residues. CDR3 protein: CASSQELAADTQYF. The CDR3 DNA reads as TGCGCCAGCAGCCAAGAGCTAGCGGCAGATACGCAGTATTTT.

The chain has TRBV6-5 and TRBJ2-3; D gene ambiguous. V dropped 1 base and J dropped 2 bases, with 7 bases sitting between them. From germline, CDR1 is MNHEY and CDR2 SVGAGI. CDR3 size: 14 residues. The CDR3: CASSYLQTTDTQYF. In DNA form, the CDR3 reads TGTGCCAGCAGTTACTTACAGACCACAGATACGCAGTATTTT.

DNA of the CDR3: TGTGCCAGCAGCGCCGACCCGGGGGCCCACCCCGATACGCAGTATTTT. It codes for CASSADPGAHPDTQYF. V gene TRBV9 combines with J gene TRBJ2-3, with D tentatively TRBD1 or TRBD2 (6 bases each). Trimming removed 3 bases from V and 6 bases from J, with 20 bases in between. The CDR3 totals 16 residues. Germline CDR1 reads SGDLS; CDR2 reads YYNGEE.

This chain links TRBV15 with TRBJ2-3; D might be TRBD1 (5 bases). The V end lost 0 bases, the J end lost 4 bases, and 17 bases lay between the germline ends. The V gene's germline CDR1 is LNHNV and CDR2 YYDKDF (reference sequence). The CDR3 runs to 17 residues. The CDR3 DNA follows: TGTGCCACCAGCAGAGAAGTGGGGCGCGGACGGGCAGATACGCAGTATTTT. Translated: CATSREVGRGRADTQYF.

This sequence joins TRBV10-2 and TRBJ1-5; no clear D. The CDR3 spans 12 residues. CDR1 is WSHSY, CDR2 SAAADI, per germline. Trimming removed 4 bases at V and 2 bases at J, with 3 bases between. CDR3 in amino acids: CASSGGNQPQHF. CDR3 coding DNA: TGCGCCAGCAGTGGAGGCAATCAGCCCCAGCATTTT.

The chain recombines TRBV5-6 with TRBJ2-5; 9 bases fit TRBD2. The CDR3 loop spans 15 amino acids. V shed 3 bases, J shed 5 bases, and the junction held 8 bases outside the gene matches. Germline V gene lookup returns CDR1 SGHDT and CDR2 YYEEEE. CDR3 sequence reads: CASSWGGGALETQYF. In DNA form, the CDR3 reads TGTGCCAGCAGCTGGGGCGGGGGGGCCCTGGAGACCCAGTACTTC.

V gene TRBV4-3 combines with J gene TRBJ1-1; no clear D. Deletions cut 3 bases from V and 4 bases from J, with 12 bases between. Germline assignment: CDR1 LGHNA and CDR2 YSLEER. The CDR3 runs to 14 residues. CDR3 residues: CASSHTFVSTEAFF. Written as DNA, the CDR3 is TGCGCCAGCAGCCACACTTTCGTATCCACTGAAGCTTTCTTT.

The count of this clone is one. The gene calls are TRBV7-9 and TRBJ1-1; TRBD1 is a possible D gene (5 bases). The V and J ends lost 5 bases and 4 bases respectively, with 17 bases between them. Germline V CDR1 and CDR2: SEHNR, FQNEAQ (reference sequence). The CDR3 is 15 residues long. CDR3 bases: TGTGCCAGCAGCCTTCTTTGGGGCGAGGGCACTGAAGCTTTCTTT. Residues: CASSLLWGEGTEAFF.

The chain combines TRBV6-4 with TRBJ2-1; D may be TRBD1 (5 bases). V lost 0 bases to trimming and J lost 0 bases, with 9 bases between them. The CDR3 consists of 16 residues. CDR1 and CDR2 from the germline V gene are MRHNA and SNTAGT. The CDR3: CASSDSIGVSYNEQFF. CDR3 nucleotides: TGTGCCAGCAGTGACTCTATAGGGGTCTCCTACAATGAGCAGTTCTTC.

The chain couples TRBV4-1 to TRBJ2-7, with 7 bases fitting TRBD2. Trimming removed 6 bases from V and 5 bases from J; junction bases left unmatched: 4. This CDR3 is 12 amino acids long. In germline, CDR1 is MGHRA, CDR2 YSYEKL. CDR3 residues: CASRGGDDEQYF. The CDR3 bases are TGCGCCAGCAGGGGGGGGGACGACGAGCAGTACTTC.

The rearrangement uses TRBV7-9 and TRBJ2-7; TRBD2 matches 12 bases. This CDR3 is 13 amino acids long. V gave up 1 base and J gave up 13 bases; unmatched junction bases: 5. CDR1 is SEHNR and CDR2 is FQNEAQ in the germline V gene (reference sequence). CDR3 protein: CASSLGLAGDHYF. The CDR3 DNA is TGTGCCAGCAGCTTAGGACTAGCGGGGGACCACTACTTC.

The chain is built from TRBV7-2 and TRBJ1-1; D is unclear. The CDR3 consists of 11 residues. Germline V gives CDR1 SGHTA, CDR2 FQGNSA. Trimming took off 8 bases at V and 5 bases at J, with 9 bases between the two ends. The CDR3 sequence is CASSRETEAFF. The DNA for the CDR3 is TGTGCCAGCTCCAGAGAAACTGAAGCTTTCTTT. Using reference TRBV7-2 and TRBJ1-1 for the parts outside the CDR3, the full variable domain is GAGVSQSPSNKVTEKGKDVELRCDPISGHTALYWYRQSLGQGLEFLIYFQGNSAPDKSGLPSDRFSAERTGGSVSTLTIQRTQQEDSAVYLCASSRETEAFFGQGTRLTVV.

By share of the sample, this clone is medium-sized. The V and J genes are TRBV7-9 and TRBJ1-1, with D possibly TRBD1 on 6 matching bases. V was cut by 6 bases and J by 5 bases, with 13 bases left in between. The V gene's germline CDR1 is SEHNR and CDR2 FQNEAQ (reference sequence). The CDR3 spans 13 residues. The CDR3 loop is CASRPTGLTEAFF. In nucleotides, the CDR3 is TGTGCCAGCAGGCCTACAGGGTTGACTGAAGCTTTCTTT.

This clone showed up just once. This chain uses TRBV29-1 with TRBJ2-4; D possibly corresponds to TRBD2 (6 bases). The CDR3 has 10 amino acids. Trimming shortened V by 6 bases and J by 8 bases, and 8 bases separated the two germline ends. Germline CDR1 SQVTM, CDR2 ANQGSEA. The CDR3 is CSVGGDIQYF. The CDR3 nucleotides read TGCAGCGTGGGGGGAGACATTCAGTACTTC.

The chain carries TRBV7-9 and TRBJ2-7; D is perhaps TRBD2 (7 bases). The CDR3 totals 15 residues. V was shortened by 4 bases and J by 2 bases, with 15 bases between the two germline ends. CDR1 is SEHNR, CDR2 FQNEAQ, per germline (reference sequence). The CDR3 is CASSSGAGETYEQYF. As DNA, the CDR3 is TGTGCCAGCAGCTCGGGGGCGGGAGAAACCTACGAGCAGTACTTC.

The chain combines TRBV9 with TRBJ1-2; 7 bases align to TRBD1. CDR1 and CDR2 from the germline V gene are SGDLS and YYNGEE. With V trimmed by 0 bases and J by 2 bases, 1 base remained unmatched. The CDR3 covers 14 residues. The CDR3 protein is CASSVGQGNYGYTF. The CDR3 nucleotides are TGTGCCAGCAGCGTAGGACAGGGAAACTATGGCTACACCTTC.

The V gene is TRBV25-1, the J gene TRBJ2-7; D not certain. CDR1 and CDR2 (germline): MGHDK, SYGVNS. This CDR3 is 12 amino acids long. V was pared by 5 bases and J by 1 base, with 6 bases between. The DNA of the CDR3 is TGTGCCAGCAGTCTCAGTTCCTACGAGCAGTACTTC. It translates to CASSLSSYEQYF.

V usage is TRBV4-1 and J usage is TRBJ2-1, with a possible D match to TRBD2 (6 bases). The CDR3 extends over 13 amino acids. Germline V gene sequence: CDR1 MGHRA, CDR2 YSYEKL. V dropped 3 bases and J dropped 8 bases, with 11 bases sitting between them. In DNA, the CDR3 is TGCGCCAGCAGCCACCTAGCGACCCATGAGCAGTTCTTC. Translated, it gives CASSHLATHEQFF.

A few counts support this clone. The V call is TRBV9, the J call TRBJ2-2, with unresolved D. Germline CDR1 and CDR2: SGDLS and YYNGEE. Between the trimmed V and J ends, which lost 5 bases and 1 base, there was a span of 9 bases. The CDR3 spans 14 residues. CDR3 sequence reads: CASSNQVNTGELFF. CDR3 DNA: TGTGCCAGCAGTAACCAGGTGAACACCGGGGAGCTGTTTTTT. Supplemented by reference TRBV9 and TRBJ2-2, the full variable domain reads DSGVTQTPKHLITATGQRVTLRCSPRSGDLSVYWYQQSLDQGLQFLIQYYNGEERAKGNILERFSAQQFPDLHSELNLSSLELGDSALYFCASSNQVNTGELFFGEGSRLTVL.

V and J are TRBV4-1 and TRBJ2-1; 12 nucleotides agree with TRBD2. The V and J ends lost 4 bases and 8 bases, in that order; junction bases with no gene match: 6. Germline CDR1 reads MGHRA; CDR2 reads YSYEKL. The CDR3 has 15 amino acids. In DNA form, the CDR3 reads TGCGCCAGCAGCCCGTCGGGACTAGCGGGCGATGAGCAGTTCTTC. Translating it yields CASSPSGLAGDEQFF.

By share, this clone counts as medium-sized. The chain employs TRBV4-3 and TRBJ1-4; 7 bases map to TRBD1. With 0 bases clipped from V and 7 bases from J, the junction kept 5 bases outside the gene matches. The CDR3 has 15 residues. Germline values: CDR1 LGHNA, CDR2 YSLEER. The CDR3 protein is CASSQDGGDSEKLFF. The CDR3 DNA is TGCGCCAGCAGCCAAGATGGGGGGGACAGTGAAAAACTGTTTTTT.